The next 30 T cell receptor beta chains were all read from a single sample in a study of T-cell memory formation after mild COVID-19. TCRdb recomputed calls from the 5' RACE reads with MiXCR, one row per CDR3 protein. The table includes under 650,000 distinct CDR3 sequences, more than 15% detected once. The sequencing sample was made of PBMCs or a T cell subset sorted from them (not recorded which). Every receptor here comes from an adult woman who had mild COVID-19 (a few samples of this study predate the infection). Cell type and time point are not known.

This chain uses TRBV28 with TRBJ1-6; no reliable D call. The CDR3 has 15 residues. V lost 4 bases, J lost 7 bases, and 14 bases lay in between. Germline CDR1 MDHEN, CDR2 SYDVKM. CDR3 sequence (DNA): TGTGCCAGCAGTTCTGGCTGGAAGAACAATTCACCCCTCCACTTT. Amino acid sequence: CASSSGWKNNSPLHF.

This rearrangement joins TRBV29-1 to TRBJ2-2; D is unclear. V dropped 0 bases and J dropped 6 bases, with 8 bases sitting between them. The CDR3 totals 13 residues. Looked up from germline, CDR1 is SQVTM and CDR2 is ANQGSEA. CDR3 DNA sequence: TGCAGCGTTGAAGATGTTGCAGCCGGGGAGCTGTTTTTT. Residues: CSVEDVAAGELFF.

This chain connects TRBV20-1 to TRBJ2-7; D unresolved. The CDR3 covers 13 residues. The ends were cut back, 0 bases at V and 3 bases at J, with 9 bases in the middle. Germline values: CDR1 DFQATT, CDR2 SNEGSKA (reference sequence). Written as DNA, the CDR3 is TGCAGTGCTAGAGATCCAGGAAACTACGAGCAGTACTTC. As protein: CSARDPGNYEQYF.

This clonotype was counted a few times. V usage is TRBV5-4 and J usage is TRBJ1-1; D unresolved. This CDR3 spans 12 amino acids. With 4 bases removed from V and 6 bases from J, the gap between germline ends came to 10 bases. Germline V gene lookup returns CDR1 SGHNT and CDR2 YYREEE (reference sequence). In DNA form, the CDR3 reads TGTGCCAGCAGCACCAAGGGTGCTGAAGCTTTCTTT. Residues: CASSTKGAEAFF.

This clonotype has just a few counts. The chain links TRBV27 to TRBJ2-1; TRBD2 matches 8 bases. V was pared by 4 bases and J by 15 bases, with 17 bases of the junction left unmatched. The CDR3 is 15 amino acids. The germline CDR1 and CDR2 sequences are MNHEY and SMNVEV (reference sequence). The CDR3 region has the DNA TGTGCCAGCAGTTCCCCCGGGACTAGTGGTAGGGTTGGGTTCTTC. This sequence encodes CASSSPGTSGRVGFF.

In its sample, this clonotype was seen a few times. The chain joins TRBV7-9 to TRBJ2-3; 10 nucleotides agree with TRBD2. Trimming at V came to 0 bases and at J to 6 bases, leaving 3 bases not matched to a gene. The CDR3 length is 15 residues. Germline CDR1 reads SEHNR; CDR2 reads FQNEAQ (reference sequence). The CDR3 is CASSLAEAGGDTQYF. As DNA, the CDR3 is TGTGCCAGCAGCTTAGCGGAAGCGGGAGGGGATACGCAGTATTTT.

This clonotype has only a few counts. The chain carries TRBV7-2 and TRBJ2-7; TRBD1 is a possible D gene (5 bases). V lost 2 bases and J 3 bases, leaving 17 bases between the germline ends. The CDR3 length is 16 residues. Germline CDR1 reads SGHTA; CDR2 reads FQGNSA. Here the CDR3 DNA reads TGTGCCAGCAGCTTACAGGACACTCGAAGGGGCTACGAGCAGTACTTC. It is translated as CASSLQDTRRGYEQYF.

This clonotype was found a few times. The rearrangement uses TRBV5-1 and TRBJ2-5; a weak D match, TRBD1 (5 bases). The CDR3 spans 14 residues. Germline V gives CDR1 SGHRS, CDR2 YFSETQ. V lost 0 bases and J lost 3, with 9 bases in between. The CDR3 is CASSLVSREETQYF. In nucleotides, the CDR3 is TGCGCCAGCAGCTTGGTTTCCAGGGAAGAGACCCAGTACTTC.

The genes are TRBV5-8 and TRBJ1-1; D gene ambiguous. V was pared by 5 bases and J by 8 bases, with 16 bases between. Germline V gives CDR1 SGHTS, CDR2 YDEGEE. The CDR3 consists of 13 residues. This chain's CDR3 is CASSNDPGLEAFF. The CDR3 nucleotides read TGTGCCAGCAGTAACGACCCGGGGTTAGAAGCTTTCTTT.

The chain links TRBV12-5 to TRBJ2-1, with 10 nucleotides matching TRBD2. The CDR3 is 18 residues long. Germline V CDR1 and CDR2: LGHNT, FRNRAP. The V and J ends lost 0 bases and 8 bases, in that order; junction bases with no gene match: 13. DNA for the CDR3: TGTGCTAGTGGTTTGGTACGGTCTAGCGGGGGACCTTCCGATGAGCAGTTCTTC. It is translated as CASGLVRSSGGPSDEQFF.

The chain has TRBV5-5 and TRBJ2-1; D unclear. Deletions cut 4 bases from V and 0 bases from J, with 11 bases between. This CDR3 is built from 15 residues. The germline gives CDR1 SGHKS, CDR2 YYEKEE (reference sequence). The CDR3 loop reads CASSTVRSSYNEQFF. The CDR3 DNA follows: TGTGCCAGCAGCACCGTCCGGAGCTCCTACAATGAGCAGTTCTTC.

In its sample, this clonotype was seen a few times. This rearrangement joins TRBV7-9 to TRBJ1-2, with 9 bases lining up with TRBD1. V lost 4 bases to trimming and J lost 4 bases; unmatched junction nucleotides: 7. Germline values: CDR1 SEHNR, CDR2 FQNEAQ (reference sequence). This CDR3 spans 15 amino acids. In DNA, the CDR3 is TGTGCCAGCAGCTCCGGACAGGGGCAGGTCTATGGCTACACCTTC. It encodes CASSSGQGQVYGYTF.

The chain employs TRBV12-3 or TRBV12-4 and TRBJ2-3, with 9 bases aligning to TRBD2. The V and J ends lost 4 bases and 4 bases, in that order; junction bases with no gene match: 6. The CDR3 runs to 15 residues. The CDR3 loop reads CASSSGTSLADTQYF. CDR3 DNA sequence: TGTGCCAGCAGTTCCGGGACTAGCTTGGCAGATACGCAGTATTTT.

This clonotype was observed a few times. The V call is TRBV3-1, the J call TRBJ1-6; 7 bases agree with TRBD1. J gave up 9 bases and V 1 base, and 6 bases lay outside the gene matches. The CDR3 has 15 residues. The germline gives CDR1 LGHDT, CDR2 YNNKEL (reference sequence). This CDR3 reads CASSQVYRGSSPLHF. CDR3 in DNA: TGTGCCAGCAGCCAAGTCTACAGGGGAAGTTCACCCCTCCACTTT.

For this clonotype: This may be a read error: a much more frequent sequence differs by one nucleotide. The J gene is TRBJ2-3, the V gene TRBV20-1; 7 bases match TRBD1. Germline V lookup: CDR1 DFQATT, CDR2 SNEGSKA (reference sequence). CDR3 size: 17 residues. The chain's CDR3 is CSPRDTDRSTSTDTQYF. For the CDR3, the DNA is TGCAGTCCTAGAGATACGGACAGGAGCACTAGCACAGATACGCAGTATTTT.

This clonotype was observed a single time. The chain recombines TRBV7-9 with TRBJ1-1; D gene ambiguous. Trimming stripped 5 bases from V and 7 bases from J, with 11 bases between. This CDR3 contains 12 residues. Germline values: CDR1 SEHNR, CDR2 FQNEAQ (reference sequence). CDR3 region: CASSPSAGEAFF. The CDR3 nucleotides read TGTGCCAGCAGCCCCTCTGCCGGTGAAGCTTTCTTT.

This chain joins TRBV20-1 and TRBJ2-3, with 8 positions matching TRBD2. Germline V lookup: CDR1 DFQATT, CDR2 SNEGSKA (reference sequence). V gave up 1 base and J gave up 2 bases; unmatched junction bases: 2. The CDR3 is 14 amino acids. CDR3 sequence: CSARAGGFTDTQYF. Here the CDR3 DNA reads TGCAGTGCTAGAGCGGGGGGGTTCACAGATACGCAGTATTTT.

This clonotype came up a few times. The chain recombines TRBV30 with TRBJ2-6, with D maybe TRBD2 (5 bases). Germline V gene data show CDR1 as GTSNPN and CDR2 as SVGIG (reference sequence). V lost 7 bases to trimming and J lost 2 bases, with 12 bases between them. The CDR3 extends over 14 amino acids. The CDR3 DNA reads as TGTGCCTTGGACTCCCGAGCTGGGGCCAACGTCCTGACTTTC. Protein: CALDSRAGANVLTF.

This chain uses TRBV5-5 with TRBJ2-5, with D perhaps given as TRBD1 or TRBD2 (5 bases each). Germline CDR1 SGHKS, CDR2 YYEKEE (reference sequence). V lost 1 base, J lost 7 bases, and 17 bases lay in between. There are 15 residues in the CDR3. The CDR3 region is CASSLRSQGEGTQYF. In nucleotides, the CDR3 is TGTGCCAGCAGCTTGCGGTCGCAGGGAGAGGGGACCCAGTACTTC.

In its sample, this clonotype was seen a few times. CDR3 in DNA: TGCGCCAGCAGCTCGCTAAGCGGGAACACTGAAGCTTTCTTT. Its translation: CASSSLSGNTEAFF. The V and J genes are TRBV5-1 and TRBJ1-1; D is uncertain. Trimming removed 3 bases at V and 1 base at J, with 10 bases between. CDR3 length: 14 residues. The germline CDR1 and CDR2 sequences are SGHRS and YFSETQ.

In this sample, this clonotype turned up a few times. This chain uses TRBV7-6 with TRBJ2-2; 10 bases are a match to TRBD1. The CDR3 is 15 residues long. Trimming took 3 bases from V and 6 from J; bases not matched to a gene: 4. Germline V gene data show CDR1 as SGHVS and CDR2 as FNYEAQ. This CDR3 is CASSLTGGSPGELFF. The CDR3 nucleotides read TGTGCCAGCAGCTTGACAGGGGGCAGTCCCGGGGAGCTGTTTTTT.

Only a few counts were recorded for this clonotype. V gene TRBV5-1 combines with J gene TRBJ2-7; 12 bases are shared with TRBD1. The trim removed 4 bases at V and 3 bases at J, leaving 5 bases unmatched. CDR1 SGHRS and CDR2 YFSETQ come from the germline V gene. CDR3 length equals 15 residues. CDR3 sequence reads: CASSPGTGGVYEQYF. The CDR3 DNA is TGCGCCAGCAGCCCCGGGACAGGGGGCGTCTACGAGCAGTACTTC.

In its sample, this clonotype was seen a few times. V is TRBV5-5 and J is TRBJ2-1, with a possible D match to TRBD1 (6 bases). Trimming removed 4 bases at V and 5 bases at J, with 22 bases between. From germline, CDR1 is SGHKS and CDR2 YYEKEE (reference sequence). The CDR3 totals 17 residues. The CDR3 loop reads CASSLTGLPPLDNEQFF. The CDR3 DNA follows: TGTGCCAGCAGCCTAACAGGGTTGCCCCCATTGGACAATGAGCAGTTCTTC.

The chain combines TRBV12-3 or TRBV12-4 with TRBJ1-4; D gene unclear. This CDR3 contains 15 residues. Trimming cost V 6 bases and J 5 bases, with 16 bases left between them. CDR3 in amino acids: CASSPYGLPNEKLFF. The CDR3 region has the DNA TGTGCCAGCAGCCCCTACGGCCTGCCGAATGAAAAACTGTTTTTT.

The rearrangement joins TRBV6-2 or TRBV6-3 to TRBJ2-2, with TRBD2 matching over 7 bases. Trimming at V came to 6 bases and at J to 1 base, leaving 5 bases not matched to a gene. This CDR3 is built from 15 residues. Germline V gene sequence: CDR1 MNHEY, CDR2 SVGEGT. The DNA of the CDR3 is TGTGCCAGCAGAATCTCGGGGGGGAACACCGGGGAGCTGTTTTTT. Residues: CASRISGGNTGELFF.

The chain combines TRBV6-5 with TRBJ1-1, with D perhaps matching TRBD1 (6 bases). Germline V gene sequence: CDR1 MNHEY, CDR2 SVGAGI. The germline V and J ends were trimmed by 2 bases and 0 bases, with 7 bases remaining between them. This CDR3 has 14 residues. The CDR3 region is CASSYQGLNTEAFF. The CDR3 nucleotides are TGTGCCAGCAGTTACCAGGGGCTGAACACTGAAGCTTTCTTT.

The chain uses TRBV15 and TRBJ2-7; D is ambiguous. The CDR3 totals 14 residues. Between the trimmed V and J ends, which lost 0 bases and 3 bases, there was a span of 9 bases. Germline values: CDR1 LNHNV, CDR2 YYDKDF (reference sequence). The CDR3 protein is CATSRDRRGYEQYF. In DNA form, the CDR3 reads TGTGCCACCAGCAGAGACCGACGAGGCTACGAGCAGTACTTC.

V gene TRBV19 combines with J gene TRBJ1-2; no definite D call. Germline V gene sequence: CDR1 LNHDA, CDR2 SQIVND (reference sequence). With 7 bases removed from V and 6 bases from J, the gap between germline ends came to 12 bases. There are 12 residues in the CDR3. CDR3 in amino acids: CASNAGGNGYTF. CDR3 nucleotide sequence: TGTGCCAGTAACGCAGGAGGCAATGGCTACACCTTC.

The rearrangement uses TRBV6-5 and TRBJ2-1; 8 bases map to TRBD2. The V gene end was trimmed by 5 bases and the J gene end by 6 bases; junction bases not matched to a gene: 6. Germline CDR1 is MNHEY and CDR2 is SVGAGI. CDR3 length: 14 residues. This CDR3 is CASSGTRRGNEQFF. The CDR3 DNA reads TGTGCCAGCAGTGGGACTAGGAGGGGCAATGAGCAGTTCTTC.

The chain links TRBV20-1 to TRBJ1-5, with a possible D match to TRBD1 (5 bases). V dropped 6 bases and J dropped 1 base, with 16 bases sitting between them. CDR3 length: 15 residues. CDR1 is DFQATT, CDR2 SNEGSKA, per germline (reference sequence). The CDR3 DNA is TGCAGTGCAACGGCCCAGGGATGGAGCAATCAGCCCCAGCATTTT. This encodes CSATAQGWSNQPQHF.